This TCR beta chain was observed in a study of a mutant IDH1 vaccine in newly diagnosed glioma (dated by TCRdb to the early 2020s). In terms of the full investigation: Patients received eight vaccinations in weeks 1, 3, 5, 7, 11, 15, 19 and 23, corresponding to visits V03 through V10. Vaccination started 4-6 weeks after radiotherapy alone, or was given together with temozolomide cycles in the groups whose treatment included chemotherapy. Longitudinal TCRB deep sequencing was done for about two dozen treated patients, wherever samples were available for exploratory analyses. Six visits were used for peripheral blood collection: V03 (baseline), V05, V07, V10, V12 and V13. Before enrollment, patients had received standard therapy of radiotherapy alone, temozolomide alone, or radiochemotherapy with temozolomide; most received the combination. Of the roughly 31 treated patients, 62.5% were male and about 40% were female, and the mean age was 40.4 years.

With respect to this clone: The antigen this receptor binds is unknown. Base qualities are not provided; no much larger clone lies one nucleotide away.

The time point label for this specimen denotes: week 23, last vaccination. Each vaccine dose, consisting of 300 ug of a 20-mer mutant IDH1 peptide in Montanide, was administered subcutaneously with topical imiquimod. Newly diagnosed WHO grade 3 or 4 IDH1-mutant astrocytomas showing loss of nuclear ATRX were present in the donors. The samples were drawn from NOA16, a multicentre, single-arm, open-label phase I trial in Germany that tested a mutant IDH1 peptide vaccine in humans for the first time. The DNeasy Blood and Tissue Kit was used to extract genomic DNA from EDTA blood for TCRB sequencing. According to the germline V gene, CDR1 reads SGHRS and CDR2 reads YFSETQ. Reading from cysteine to phenylalanine, the CDR3 counts 15 amino acids. The sequence is cut down to CDR3 DNA, 45 bases in frame from base 1. V drops 0 bases and J drops 4 bases, leaving 10 bases in between. The full study reports these points: Immune responses induced by the vaccine were seen in roughly 92% of patients across multiple MHC alleles. Selection of PBMC samples for TCRB deep sequencing was based on availability. The authors noted that analyses of patient blood samples could not be reproduced because of sample limitations. No apparent relationship was observed between pseudoprogression and alterations in the top peripheral T cell clonotypes detected by TCRB sequencing.

The method behind the library was the immunoSEQ multiplex PCR assay. Rearranged TCR beta chain sequences were amplified with the hsTCRB Kit following the manufacturer's protocol. TCRB libraries were sequenced on an Illumina MiSeq. The paper's data handling went like this. The proprietary platform of the kit vendor was used for demultiplexing, trimming and gene mapping. Drawn from immuneACCESS, this table holds only the in-frame rearrangements with V and J called that TCRdb kept. Clones are partly lost; checked studies trace under half to an unresolved V gene and leave the rest unexplained. V and J calls and clone size are given by that table; D and trimming were obtained from the DNA. This sample holds roughly 60,000 clones; approximately 84% were observed only once. The ten top clones hold over 4% of the sample.

This specimen was PBMCs, taken from a glioma patient whose treatment included an IDH1 peptide vaccine. The TCR comes from a man in his thirties or forties with glioma. The chain uses TRBV5-1 and TRBJ2-2; the D gene cannot be named for sure. The nucleotide sequence reads as follows: TGCGCCAGCAGCTTGGCCGTAGTTGTCACCGGGGAGCTGTTTTTT. Translation gives CASSLAVVVTGELFF.